These 19 T cell receptor beta chains were sequenced from one sample in a study of vaccination effects on CD4 cells after COVID-19. Their antigens are not known. With 10 to 11 days of culture completed, CD4+ T cells were isolated. The table came from immunoSEQ multiplex PCR; TCRdb's copy has only in-frame clones and leaves some out. The top ten clones hold approximately 5% of a sample with around 46,000 clones, roughly three fifths of them seen once. The sample here was CD4+ T cells from PBMCs cultured without peptide, taken before COVID-19 vaccination. Receptors were obtained from a human donor who received a COVID-19 vaccine.

CDR3 nucleotides: TGTGCCATCAGTGAAAGGGCAGGGGCCCTTAACACCGGGGAGCTGTTTTTT. Translation gives CAISERAGALNTGELFF. The chain recombines TRBV10-3 with TRBJ2-2, with D possibly matching TRBD1 (6 bases). From germline, CDR1 is ENHRY and CDR2 SYGVKD. The CDR3 extends over 17 amino acids. Deletions cut 3 bases from V and 2 bases from J, with 16 bases between.

This clone was observed a few times. This rearrangement joins TRBV3-1 (or the pseudogene TRBV3-2) to TRBJ2-7; 8 bases fit TRBD1. Germline V gene sequence: CDR1 LGHDT, CDR2 YNNKEL (reference sequence). V trimming: 1 base; J trimming: 6 bases; junction bases outside the gene matches: 11. The CDR3 has 16 residues. CDR3 loop: CASSQGDRGLSGEQYF. CDR3 bases: TGTGCCAGCAGCCAAGGTGACAGGGGCTTGTCGGGCGAGCAGTACTTC.

The chain recombines TRBV5-4 with TRBJ2-5; weak D call: TRBD1 (5 bases). Germline CDR1 SGHNT, CDR2 YYREEE (reference sequence). Trimming removed 1 base from V and 4 bases from J, with 14 bases in between. The CDR3 runs to 15 residues. The CDR3 DNA reads as TGTGCCAGCAGCTTGTCCCAGGGCGTGGGAGAGACCCAGTACTTC. It codes for CASSLSQGVGETQYF. Full variable domain (outside the CDR3, taken from reference TRBV5-4 and TRBJ2-5): ETGVTQSPTHLIKTRGQQVTLRCSSQSGHNTVSWYQQALGQGPQFIFQYYREEENGRGNFPPRFSGLQFPNYSSELNVNALELDDSALYLCASSLSQGVGETQYFGPGTRLLVL.

This chain uses TRBV28 with TRBJ1-2, with 8 bases identical to TRBD1. The V gene end was trimmed by 4 bases and the J gene end by 7 bases; junction bases not matched to a gene: 5. The CDR3 is 13 residues long. CDR1 and CDR2 from the germline V gene are MDHEN and SYDVKM. Written as DNA, the CDR3 is TGTGCCAGCAGTTATCAGGGGGCCGGTGGCTACACCTTC. Protein sequence: CASSYQGAGGYTF.

This clone was picked up one time. The CDR3 DNA follows: TGCGCCAGCAGCCAAGGAGGCAGGGAGAGGAGGCAGGGCTACACCTTC. Its translation is CASSQGGRERRQGYTF. The chain carries TRBV4-3 and TRBJ1-2, with D maybe TRBD1 (5 bases). The germline V gene has CDR1 LGHNA and CDR2 YSLEER. V was pared by 1 base and J by 8 bases, with 20 bases between. The CDR3 loop spans 16 amino acids.

The chain links TRBV3-1 (or the pseudogene TRBV3-2) to TRBJ2-7; 8 bases are shared with TRBD1. The V and J ends lost 3 bases and 5 bases, in that order; junction bases with no gene match: 6. Germline lookup yields CDR1 LGHDT and CDR2 YNNKEL (reference sequence). CDR3 length: 14 residues. The CDR3 region is CASSQPDRVHEQYF. CDR3 nucleotide sequence: TGTGCCAGCAGCCAGCCGGACAGGGTCCACGAGCAGTACTTC.

The chain carries TRBV4-3 and TRBJ1-6; 7 bases align to TRBD1. This CDR3 is built from 16 residues. V was clipped by 5 bases and J by 2 bases; unmatched bases: 6. Germline-derived CDR1 and CDR2 are LGHNA and YSLEER. CDR3 in DNA: TGCGCCAGCAGCGCCGACAGGGACACCTATAATTCACCCCTCCACTTT. It yields the protein CASSADRDTYNSPLHF.

The chain recombines TRBV19 with TRBJ1-2, with 8 bases identical to TRBD1. This CDR3 is 14 amino acids long. V trimming: 5 bases; J trimming: 5 bases; junction bases outside the gene matches: 7. The germline CDR1 and CDR2 sequences are LNHDA and SQIVND (reference sequence). CDR3 region: CASSYGQGSYGYTF. In DNA form, the CDR3 reads TGTGCCAGTAGTTACGGACAGGGCTCTTATGGCTACACCTTC. The full variable domain, in which reference TRBV19 and TRBJ1-2 provide the parts outside the CDR3, is DGGITQSPKYLFRKEGQNVTLSCEQNLNHDAMYWYRQDPGQGLRLIYYSQIVNDFQKGDIAEGYSVSREKKESFPLTVTSAQKNPTAFYLCASSYGQGSYGYTFGSGTRLTVV.

For this clone: At one end the junction does not follow the germline gene, possibly because of a read error. This chain connects TRBV7-7 to TRBJ2-3; TRBD1 agrees at 9 bases. From germline, CDR1 is SSHAT and CDR2 FNYEAQ (reference sequence). The CDR3 totals 15 residues. CDR3 in amino acids: CASSLGTGSTDTQYF. DNA of the CDR3: TGTGCTAGCAGCCTCGGGACAGGGAGCACAGATACGCAGTATTTT.

The chain carries TRBV9 and TRBJ1-3, with TRBD1 identical over 7 bases. This CDR3 spans 14 amino acids. The germline CDR1 and CDR2 sequences are SGDLS and YYNGEE. V was clipped by 1 base and J by 6 bases; unmatched bases: 4. The CDR3 is CASSVSGQTNTIYF. CDR3 coding DNA: TGTGCCAGCAGCGTATCGGGACAGACAAACACCATATATTTT.

This sequence joins TRBV4-1 and TRBJ1-1; D is ambiguous. This CDR3 region has 14 residues. CDR1 MGHRA and CDR2 YSYEKL come from the germline V gene. Trimming cost V 10 bases and J 5 bases, with 20 bases left between them. The CDR3 DNA reads TGCGCCACTAAAGGTCGGGCAACGGAGACTGAAGCTTTCTTT. Its protein is CATKGRATETEAFF.

V gene TRBV7-3 combines with J gene TRBJ1-6; D is perhaps TRBD1 (5 bases). The CDR3 covers 17 residues. The V end lost 2 bases, the J end lost 7 bases, and 18 bases lay between the germline ends. Germline values: CDR1 SGHTA, CDR2 FQGTGA. Here the CDR3 reads CASSLRPEGPGNSPLHF. DNA for the CDR3: TGTGCCAGCAGCTTACGGCCCGAGGGGCCGGGGAATTCACCCCTCCACTTT.

The chain employs TRBV19 and TRBJ1-2; 8 bases map to TRBD1. The CDR3 spans 15 residues. Germline CDR1 reads LNHDA; CDR2 reads SQIVND (reference sequence). Trimming removed 7 bases from V and 0 bases from J; junction bases left unmatched: 7. This CDR3 is CASMAGQATNYGYTF. CDR3 in DNA: TGTGCCAGTATGGCGGGACAGGCTACTAACTATGGCTACACCTTC.

The chain combines TRBV9 with TRBJ1-1; D gene unclear. V dropped 0 bases and J dropped 3 bases, with 12 bases sitting between them. CDR1 is SGDLS, CDR2 YYNGEE, per germline. The CDR3 has 15 amino acids. The CDR3 region has the DNA TGTGCCAGCAGCGTAGTAAGGGAAATGGACACTGAAGCTTTCTTT. Encoded protein: CASSVVREMDTEAFF.

The chain joins TRBV9 to TRBJ2-4; weak D call: TRBD2 (5 bases). V was clipped by 0 bases and J by 8 bases, with 9 bases between them. This CDR3 is built from 13 residues. Germline CDR1 and CDR2: SGDLS and YYNGEE. CDR3 protein: CASSVVPGDIQYF. The CDR3, as DNA: TGTGCCAGCAGCGTAGTACCCGGGGACATTCAGTACTTC.

The chain recombines TRBV6-1 with TRBJ1-5, with 8 bases fitting TRBD1. The CDR3 is 20 residues long. CDR1 MNHNS and CDR2 SASEGT come from the germline V gene. V lost 0 bases to trimming and J lost 0 bases; unmatched junction nucleotides: 13. CDR3 residues: CASSEAGLRGRPYSNQPQHF. CDR3 bases: TGTGCCAGCAGTGAAGCTGGCCTCAGGGGGCGACCGTATAGCAATCAGCCCCAGCATTTT.

The gene calls are TRBV18 and TRBJ2-1; D is uncertain. V lost 0 bases and J 5 bases, leaving 11 bases between the germline ends. Per the germline V gene, CDR1 is KGHSH and CDR2 is LQKENI. CDR3 length: 15 amino acids. CDR3 region: CASSPPVTSNNEQFF. DNA of the CDR3: TGTGCCAGCTCACCACCTGTGACATCCAACAATGAGCAGTTCTTC. Complete variable domain (other parts from reference TRBV18 and TRBJ2-1): NAGVMQNPRHLVRRRGQEARLRCSPMKGHSHVYWYRQLPEEGLKFMVYLQKENIIDESGMPKERFSAEFPKEGPSILRIQQVVRGDSAAYFCASSPPVTSNNEQFFGPGTRLTVL.

The V call is TRBV9, the J call TRBJ2-1; the match to TRBD2 covers 10 bases. J was trimmed by 15 bases and V by 3 bases; bases with no gene match: 9. From germline, CDR1 is SGDLS and CDR2 YYNGEE. The CDR3 extends over 13 amino acids. The chain's CDR3 is CASSAGLAAVPFF. The CDR3 bases are TGTGCCAGCAGCGCTGGACTAGCGGCAGTCCCGTTCTTC.

V usage is TRBV5-8 and J usage is TRBJ2-3; 8 bases fit TRBD2. The CDR3 is 15 amino acids. The V segment lost 6 bases and the J segment 3 bases; nucleotides outside the gene matches: 9. CDR1 is SGHTS, CDR2 YDEGEE, per germline. The CDR3 DNA sequence: TGTGCCAGCATCATATCGGGACTAGGTACAGATACGCAGTATTTT. Encoded protein: CASIISGLGTDTQYF.